This T cell receptor (beta chain) was retrieved from a study of beta chain features in type 1 diabetes. Whole-study findings and limits: The influence of HLA type on TCRB rearrangement stayed undetermined.

Expressed TCRB transcripts were sequenced after all isolated RNA was converted to cDNA. Read counts averaged approximately 3.5 million for samples of naive, central memory and regulatory T cells. The method was immunoSEQ multiplex PCR; TCRdb's version includes in-frame clones alone and lacks a portion of them. The sample has about 160,000 clones, approximately 9% seen once. CDR1 is SGHRS, CDR2 YFSETQ, per germline. The CDR3 runs to 18 residues. After removal of 4 bases from V and 5 bases from J, the junction contained 11 bases not matched to a gene. Details on this clone: Its antigen is unknown.

The chain joins TRBV5-1 to TRBJ2-2, with 13 positions matching TRBD2. Input material: central memory CD4+ T cells from blood. The source of this sequence is a woman aged 18-35 years in good health. Here the CDR3 reads CASSTGTSGIRSTGELFF. CDR3 bases: TGCGCCAGCAGCACCGGGACTAGCGGGATTCGGTCGACCGGGGAGCTGTTTTTT.